The 9 T cell receptor beta chains below were found in one sample sequenced in a study of T cells in Graves' hyperthyroidism and ophthalmopathy (dated by TCRdb to the late 2010s). Libraries were constructed by multiplex PCR. This sample was sequenced with an Illumina HiSeq 2000. The TCR beta CDR3 regions were amplified from RNA transcripts. The first round of RT-PCR for the TCR CDR3 was performed with the HTBI primer set and the Qiagen OneStep RT-PCR kit. The raw public data were reprocessed by TCRdb itself: fastp quality trimming at Q25, MiXCR clonotype calling, in-frame beta chains only. Rows are combined by CDR3 protein, so each entry shows the most common genes and DNA. This sample comprises 50,000 to 60,000 distinct CDR3 sequences, about 50% of them detected only once. The ten largest account for approximately 13% of the sample. Sequenced input: blood. These TCRs come from a woman aged 30 to 39 with Graves' ophthalmopathy.

This clonotype was observed many times. V is TRBV20-1 and J is TRBJ1-3, with D uncertain. V lost 5 bases to trimming and J lost 0 bases, with 11 bases between them. CDR1 and CDR2 (germline): DFQATT, SNEGSKA (reference sequence). The CDR3 loop spans 14 amino acids. Here the CDR3 DNA reads TGCAGTGCTCAGGAATGGGGCTCTGGAAACACCATATATTTT. This encodes CSAQEWGSGNTIYF.

This clonotype is a singleton in its sample. The V gene is TRBV10-3, the J gene TRBJ2-1, with D possibly being TRBD1 or TRBD2 (5 bases each). The CDR3 runs to 13 residues. The germline V gene has CDR1 ENHRY and CDR2 SYGVKD. Trimming left V 6 bases short and J 3 bases short, with 9 bases between. The CDR3 is CAIRTDYYNEQFF. CDR3 nucleotide sequence: TGTGCCATCAGGACAGACTACTACAATGAGCAGTTCTTC.

This clonotype appeared many times. The chain employs TRBV19 and TRBJ1-1; D is unresolved. The V gene lost 1 base and the J gene lost 5 bases, with 14 bases spanning the gap. The CDR3 is made up of 15 amino acids. CDR1 and CDR2 from the germline V gene are LNHDA and SQIVND (reference sequence). CDR3: CASSIGLGFNTEAFF. The CDR3 DNA is TGTGCCAGTAGTATAGGGTTGGGATTTAATACTGAAGCTTTCTTT. The full variable domain, completed using reference TRBV19 and TRBJ1-1, is DGGITQSPKYLFRKEGQNVTLSCEQNLNHDAMYWYRQDPGQGLRLIYYSQIVNDFQKGDIAEGYSVSREKKESFPLTVTSAQKNPTAFYLCASSIGLGFNTEAFFGQGTRLTVV.

Notes on this clonotype: It is likely a read error, because the conserved phenylalanine at the end of the CDR3 is missing. The genes are TRBV19 and TRBJ2-2; D unclear. Germline-derived CDR1 and CDR2 are LNHDA and SQIVND (reference sequence). The CDR3 extends over 12 amino acids. Trimming left V 7 bases short and J 4 bases short, with 7 bases between. In DNA form, the CDR3 reads TGTGCCAGTACTTGCAGCACCGGGGAGCTGTTTTCT. Its translation is CASTCSTGELFS.

This clonotype was detected a few times. CDR3 sequence (DNA): TGCAGTGCTAGAGAAAGCGGGAGGGCTGACGAGCATTTT. The encoded protein is CSARESGRADEHF. This chain uses TRBV20-1 with TRBJ1-5; no definite D call. V lost 0 bases, J lost 14 bases, and 17 bases lay in between. This CDR3 spans 13 amino acids. CDR1 and CDR2 (germline): DFQATT, SNEGSKA (reference sequence).

Regarding this clonotype: A read error is likely, as this CDR3 ends without the conserved phenylalanine or tryptophan. The chain has TRBV5-1 and TRBJ2-1; 10 bases agree with TRBD2. The CDR3 runs to 15 residues. Per the germline V gene, CDR1 is SGHRS and CDR2 is YFSETQ. V was clipped by 4 bases and J by 9 bases; unmatched bases: 10. The CDR3 DNA reads TGCGCCAGCAGCCCGGGACCAGCGGGAGGGCGTGAGCAGTTCCTC. Translated: CASSPGPAGGREQFL.

This clonotype is termed medium-sized (0.01 to 0.1%). The chain has TRBV7-2 and TRBJ2-5; D gene uncertain. The CDR3 loop spans 12 amino acids. Between the trimmed V and J ends, which lost 0 bases and 5 bases, there was a span of 4 bases. From germline, CDR1 is SGHTA and CDR2 FQGNSA. The CDR3 sequence is CASSLAPETQYF. The CDR3 DNA is TGTGCCAGCAGCTTAGCCCCTGAGACCCAGTACTTC.

As for this clonotype: A junction end diverges from the germline sequence, so it may reflect a read error. The DNA for the CDR3 is TGTGCCACCAACAGAGTGGGACTCCCAAAAGTGTTCGAGCAGTACTTC. It is translated as CATNRVGLPKVFEQYF. This chain joins TRBV15 and TRBJ2-7; possibly TRBD2 for D (6 bases). Germline V CDR1 and CDR2: LNHNV, YYDKDF (reference sequence). This CDR3 region has 16 residues.

This clonotype showed up many times. The J gene is TRBJ2-7, the V gene TRBV12-3 or TRBV12-4, with 10 bases that match TRBD2. This CDR3 is built from 15 residues. V gave up 3 bases and J gave up 6 bases; unmatched junction bases: 8. This CDR3 is CASSFRLAGVSEQYF. CDR3 nucleotide sequence: TGTGCCAGCAGTTTTCGTCTAGCGGGAGTATCCGAGCAGTACTTC.